A selection of T cell receptor beta chains follows, all from one sample in a study of T cells in Graves' hyperthyroidism and ophthalmopathy. Each CDR3 protein is one row after TCRdb ran MiXCR on the multiplex PCR reads. This sample has 550,000 to 700,000 distinct CDR3 sequences, with roughly 14% found just once. Source material: blood. These receptors originate from a woman between 35 and 50 years old with Graves' ophthalmopathy. The CDR3 runs from the conserved cysteine through the conserved F or W. A D gene is named only where the DNA matches it firmly. Clone size is given for some rows only: seen once, a few or many times, or a class if the clone is expanded.

TRBV20-1,12,NA,TRBJ2-7,few,TGCAGTGCTAGCGGACATTTCTACGAGCAGTACTTC,CSASGHFYEQYF
TRBV7-3,15,TRBD1,TRBJ1-4,NA,TGTGCCAGCAGCCCCACAGGGGAGACTAATGAAAAACTGTTTTTT,CASSPTGETNEKLFF
TRBV20-1,12,NA,TRBJ2-5,many,TGCAGTGCCACCAAGCCCCAAGAGACCCAGTACTTC,CSATKPQETQYF
TRBV6-1,16,NA,TRBJ1-1,many,TGTGCCAGCAGCTTGTACCAGGGCCGGGGGGACACTGAAGCTTTCTTT,CASSLYQGRGDTEAFF
TRBV2,14,NA,TRBJ1-2,NA,TGTGCCAGCAGTGAGGAGACCGCAAACTATGGCTACACCTTC,CASSEETANYGYTF
TRBV6-4,19,NA,TRBJ2-2,many,TGTGCCAGCAGCCACTTACCCGAGTCCCGGGACTCGAACACCGGGGAGCTGTTTTTT,CASSHLPESRDSNTGELFF
TRBV12-3/TRBV12-4,16,NA,TRBJ2-7,many,TGTGCCAGCGGTAATGGCCGGGGTGGTATGGGCTACGAGCAGTACTTC,CASGNGRGGMGYEQYF
TRBV12-3/TRBV12-4,15,NA,TRBJ2-5,many,TGTGCCAGCAGTCTCAATCTGGGGAATCAAGAGACCCAGTACTTC,CASSLNLGNQETQYF
TRBV29-1,12,NA,TRBJ2-7,many,TGCAGCGTTGGTCCCGAACCCTACGAGCAGTACTTC,CSVGPEPYEQYF
TRBV5-8,14,TRBD1,TRBJ2-7,many,TGTGCCAGCAGCTCCCCCGGACAGGGCTACGAGCAGTACTTC,CASSSPGQGYEQYF
TRBV6-5,16,TRBD1,TRBJ1-1,many,TGTGCCAGCAGTTACTCGACACAGGGGTGGCACACTGAAGCTTTCTTT,CASSYSTQGWHTEAFF
TRBV12-3/TRBV12-4,14,NA,TRBJ1-1,many,TGTGCCAGCATCCTTTCCGGGGTCGGCACTGAAGCTTTCTTT,CASILSGVGTEAFF
TRBV4-3,16,NA,TRBJ2-2,NA,TGCGCCAGCAGCCAAGATCTGGGAGCGCGCACCGGGGAGCTGTTTTTT,CASSQDLGARTGELFF
TRBV5-1,15,TRBD1,TRBJ2-7,many,TGCGCCAGCAGCTTGCGGACAGGTCCCGCCGTCGAGCAGTACTTC,CASSLRTGPAVEQYF
TRBV28,16,NA,TRBJ1-5,few,TGTGCCAGCTCCCCCGCCGGGGCCTATAGCAATCAGCCCCAGCATTTT,CASSPAGAYSNQPQHF
TRBV6-5,17,TRBD1,TRBJ1-2,many,TGTGCCAGCAGTTACCTCGGGACAGGGGCATTGGTGTATGGCTACACCTTC,CASSYLGTGALVYGYTF
TRBV7-9,10,NA,TRBJ1-1,many,TGTGCCAGCAGCACCCTCGTGGTCTTCTTT,CASSTLVVFF
TRBV19,14,TRBD1,TRBJ2-7,NA,TGTGCCAGTAGTATGCGAGGGGGCACCTACGAGCAGTACTTC,CASSMRGGTYEQYF
TRBV13,17,NA,TRBJ1-1,NA,TGTGCCAGCAGCTTAGAATACGGACGCACCAGGAACACTGAAGCTTTCTTT,CASSLEYGRTRNTEAFF
TRBV19,14,NA,TRBJ2-1,many,TGTGCCAGTAGTCCTGCGGGATCCTACAATGAGCAGTTCTTC,CASSPAGSYNEQFF
TRBV27,15,NA,TRBJ2-5,many,TGTGCCAGCAGTTTAACCAGGACCGACGGGGAGACCCAGTACTTC,CASSLTRTDGETQYF
TRBV24-1,18,NA,TRBJ2-5,many,TGTGCCACCAGTGATTTGAATCGAGGTTCAGGGTTCCAAGAGACCCAGTACTTC,CATSDLNRGSGFQETQYF
TRBV3-1,14,NA,TRBJ2-4,many,TGTGCCAGCAGCCAGATTGGAGCCAAAAACATTCAGTACTTC,CASSQIGAKNIQYF